This T cell receptor (beta chain) derives from a study of T cell responses to AZD1222 COVID-19 vaccine. TCRdb keeps only in-frame clones here, not all; method: immunoSEQ multiplex PCR. The sample records 98,000 or so clones, about 86% being singletons. The CDR3 contains 13 residues. Looked up from germline, CDR1 is LGHDT and CDR2 is YNNKEL (reference sequence). V was trimmed by 5 bases and J by 2 bases, leaving 8 bases between them. The sequence derives from an adult in good health. This specimen consisted of peripheral blood, obtained on day 0 of AZD1222 vaccination. The chain carries TRBV3-1 (or the pseudogene TRBV3-2) and TRBJ2-3; D remains ambiguous. The CDR3 DNA follows: TGTGCCAGCAGCGACCAGGTCACAGATACGCAGTATTTT. Translated: CASSDQVTDTQYF.